What follows are 17 T cell receptor beta chains derived from one specimen sequenced in a study of blood T cell repertoires in COVID-19. This table comes from immunoSEQ multiplex PCR, and its TCRdb copy is limited to in-frame clones, with some not included. The profile covers about 210,000 clones, with 82% appearing a single time and 10% to 15% taken by the ten largest. Material: peripheral blood. The source is a woman in her thirties or forties with acute or convalescent COVID-19.

This clone has just one count. The chain carries TRBV18 and TRBJ2-4; TRBD1 is a possible D gene (5 bases). Germline V gene sequence: CDR1 KGHSH, CDR2 LQKENI. Trimming pared 6 bases from V and 0 bases from J, leaving 9 bases between. The CDR3 loop spans 14 amino acids. CDR3 loop: CASSDSLAKNIQYF. The DNA for the CDR3 is TGTGCCAGCTCCGACAGTCTAGCCAAAAACATTCAGTACTTC.

This chain links TRBV28 with TRBJ2-2; 7 bases align to TRBD1. Per the germline V gene, CDR1 is MDHEN and CDR2 is SYDVKM. The V gene end was trimmed by 7 bases and the J gene end by 1 base; junction bases not matched to a gene: 12. The CDR3 loop spans 17 amino acids. The CDR3 DNA follows: TGTGCCAGCATGACGACCGAGGGACAGCTGAACACCGGGGAGCTGTTTTTT. Translation gives CASMTTEGQLNTGELFF.

The V and J genes are TRBV4-2 and TRBJ1-1, with D perhaps matching TRBD1 (5 bases). Per the germline V gene, CDR1 is LGHNA and CDR2 is YNFKEQ. The length of the CDR3 is 15 residues. Trimming left V 3 bases short and J 0 bases short, with 11 bases between. The chain's CDR3 is CASSQGGSVNTEAFF. The CDR3 nucleotides read TGTGCCAGCAGCCAGGGGGGGTCAGTGAACACTGAAGCTTTCTTT.

V is TRBV19 and J is TRBJ1-4; 12 bases are shared with TRBD1. This CDR3 is built from 15 residues. Looked up from germline, CDR1 is LNHDA and CDR2 is SQIVND (reference sequence). Trimming took 5 bases from V and 8 from J; bases not matched to a gene: 6. The CDR3 DNA sequence: TGTGCCAGTAGTCAAACCGGGACAGGGGGCGAAAAACTGTTTTTT. This gives the protein CASSQTGTGGEKLFF.

The chain joins TRBV10-3 to TRBJ2-3; 11 positions agree with TRBD2. CDR1 and CDR2 from the germline V gene are ENHRY and SYGVKD. CDR3 length: 18 residues. With 2 bases clipped from V and 0 bases from J, the junction kept 7 bases outside the gene matches. The DNA for the CDR3 is TGTGCCATCAGTGAGCATGCCCCTAGCGGGGGGAGCACAGATACGCAGTATTTT. The encoded protein is CAISEHAPSGGSTDTQYF.

This clone was detected only a few times. The CDR3: CASSIERGLSYNEQFF. The CDR3 nucleotides read TGCGCCAGCAGCATAGAGCGGGGCCTATCCTACAATGAGCAGTTCTTC. The chain joins TRBV4-1 to TRBJ2-1; TRBD2 matches at 7 bases. The CDR3 is made up of 16 amino acids. The ends lost 5 bases at V and 1 base at J; junction bases unmatched: 8. Germline CDR1 reads MGHRA; CDR2 reads YSYEKL.

CDR3 coding DNA: TGTGCCTGGAGGTCTGGCGGGACAGGGGGGCTTAGCAATCAGCCCCAGCATTTT. Its translation: CAWRSGGTGGLSNQPQHF. The chain is built from TRBV30 and TRBJ1-5; 11 nucleotides line up with TRBD1. V lost 3 bases, J lost 0 bases, and 10 bases stayed unmatched. This CDR3 is built from 18 residues. Germline loops: CDR1 GTSNPN, CDR2 SVGIG (reference sequence).

The chain is built from TRBV24-1 and TRBJ2-1, with 7 bases lining up with TRBD2. Trimming removed 9 bases from V and 0 bases from J; junction bases left unmatched: 1. Germline V lookup: CDR1 KGHDR, CDR2 SFDVKD. CDR3 length equals 13 residues. CDR3 loop: CATGGDSYNEQFF. Written as DNA, the CDR3 is TGTGCCACCGGGGGGGACTCCTACAATGAGCAGTTCTTC.

V usage is TRBV5-1 and J usage is TRBJ1-2; D unclear. Germline V gene data show CDR1 as SGHRS and CDR2 as YFSETQ. The ends were cut back, 0 bases at V and 5 bases at J, with 5 bases in the middle. The CDR3 contains 12 residues. The CDR3 DNA is TGCGCCAGCAGCTTGGGGGAGTATGGCTACACCTTC. Translating it yields CASSLGEYGYTF.

The chain couples TRBV5-1 to TRBJ1-3; D is perhaps TRBD1 (6 bases). CDR1 and CDR2 (germline): SGHRS, YFSETQ. This CDR3 contains 14 residues. Trimming cost V 0 bases and J 3 bases, with 7 bases left between them. The CDR3: CASSLAGVGNTIYF. In nucleotides, the CDR3 is TGCGCCAGCAGCTTGGCAGGGGTTGGAAACACCATATATTTT.

About this clone itself: Germline and junction disagree at one end, which may indicate a read error. The CDR3 loop reads CLGGRAPDTQYF. The CDR3 region has the DNA TGTCTAGGGGGGAGGGCCCCAGATACGCAGTATTTT. This chain connects TRBV29-1 to TRBJ2-3; a weak D match, TRBD2 (7 bases). This CDR3 contains 12 residues. Germline loops: CDR1 SQVTM, CDR2 ANQGSEA.

V and J are TRBV12-3 or TRBV12-4 and TRBJ2-2; D gene unclear. The CDR3 runs 13 residues. V gave up 3 bases and J gave up 3 bases, with 5 bases separating them. The CDR3 DNA follows: TGTGCCAGCAGTTTTGAGTACACCGGGGAGCTGTTTTTT. As protein: CASSFEYTGELFF.

The chain carries TRBV7-8 and TRBJ2-3, with a possible D match to TRBD2 (7 bases). CDR1 and CDR2 (germline): SGHVS, FQNEAQ. The CDR3 spans 18 residues. V was shortened by 2 bases and J by 4 bases, with 22 bases between the two germline ends. CDR3 in DNA: TGTGCCAGCAGCTTATGGGGTGTGAGGGGGGGCGTGGCAGATACGCAGTATTTT. It specifies CASSLWGVRGGVADTQYF.

The CDR3 region is CASSSTRSSGELFF. CDR3 bases: TGTGCCAGCAGCTCAACACGATCGTCCGGGGAGCTGTTTTTT. J is TRBJ2-2 and V is TRBV5-6; D is unresolved. The V and J ends lost 3 bases and 6 bases respectively, with 12 bases between them. The CDR3 has 14 residues. The germline gives CDR1 SGHDT, CDR2 YYEEEE.

V usage is TRBV12-3 or TRBV12-4 and J usage is TRBJ1-2, with a possible D match to TRBD1 (6 bases). Trimming took 1 base from V and 8 from J, leaving 8 bases between them. This CDR3 comprises 12 residues. The CDR3 region is CASSLDRAGYTF. The CDR3 DNA is TGTGCCAGCAGTTTAGACAGGGCAGGCTACACCTTC.

The CDR3 nucleotides read TGCGCCAGCAGCCAAGCTGCCGAGCTCCGGACTAGCGGGGAGCTGTTTTTT. Protein sequence: CASSQAAELRTSGELFF. The rearrangement links TRBV4-3 to TRBJ2-2; 7 bases match TRBD2. J gave up 7 bases and V 1 base, and 12 bases lay outside the gene matches. CDR3 size: 17 residues. CDR1 is LGHNA and CDR2 is YSLEER in the germline V gene.

V usage is TRBV28 and J usage is TRBJ1-2, with 12 bases that match TRBD1. V lost 2 bases, J lost 7 bases, and 8 bases stayed unmatched. Germline V gives CDR1 MDHEN, CDR2 SYDVKM. The CDR3 has 16 amino acids. Here the CDR3 DNA reads TGTGCCAGCAGTTTAGGGGGGGACAGGGGGCTAGGTGGCTACACCTTC. Amino acids: CASSLGGDRGLGGYTF.